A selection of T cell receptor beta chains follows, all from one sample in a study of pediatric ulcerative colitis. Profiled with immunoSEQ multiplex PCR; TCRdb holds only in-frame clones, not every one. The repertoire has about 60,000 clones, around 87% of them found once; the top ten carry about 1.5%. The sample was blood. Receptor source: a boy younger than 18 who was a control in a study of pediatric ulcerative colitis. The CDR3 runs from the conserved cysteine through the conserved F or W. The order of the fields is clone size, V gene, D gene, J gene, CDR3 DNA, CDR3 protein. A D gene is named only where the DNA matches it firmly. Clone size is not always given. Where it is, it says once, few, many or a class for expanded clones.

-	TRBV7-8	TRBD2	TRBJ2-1	TGTGCCAGCAGCTTATGGAGACTAGCCGAGTGGGATGAGCAGTTCTTC	CASSLWRLAEWDEQFF
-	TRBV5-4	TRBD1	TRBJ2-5	TGTGCCAGCAGCCAGGGACAGCAAGAGACCCAGTACTTC	CASSQGQQETQYF
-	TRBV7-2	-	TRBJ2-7	TGTGCCAGCAGCCAAAACCTCAGACGGGGCTACGAGCAGTACTTC	CASSQNLRRGYEQYF
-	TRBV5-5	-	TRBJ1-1	TGTGCCAGCAGCTTGGGCTTGGTAATTTTAAGTCGAGTAATGAACACTGAAGCTTTCTTT	CASSLGLVILSRVMNTEAFF
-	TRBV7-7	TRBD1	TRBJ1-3	TGTGCCAGCAGCTTAGACAGGGGGCACACCATATATTTT	CASSLDRGHTIYF
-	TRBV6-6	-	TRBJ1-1	TGTGCCAGCAGTTACAAGATGAACACTGAAGCTTTCTTT	CASSYKMNTEAFF
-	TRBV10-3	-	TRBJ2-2	TGTGCCATCAGTGGACAGGTGGAGGGGGCGAACACCGGGGAGCTGTTTTTT	CAISGQVEGANTGELFF
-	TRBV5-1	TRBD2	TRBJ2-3	TGCGCCAGCACCTACGACCCAATTAGCGGGGGGGCAGGAGATACGCAGTATTTT	CASTYDPISGGAGDTQYF
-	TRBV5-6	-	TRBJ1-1	TGTGCCAGCAGCTTGGCGAACCCGAACACTGAAGCTTTCTTT	CASSLANPNTEAFF
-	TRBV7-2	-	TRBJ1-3	TGTGCCAGCAGCTTATCCGGGACTGGAAACACCATATATTTT	CASSLSGTGNTIYF
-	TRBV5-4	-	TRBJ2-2	TGTGCCAGCAGGGGGGACTCCACCGGGGAGCTGTTTTTT	CASRGDSTGELFF
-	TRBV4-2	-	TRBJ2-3	TGTGCCAGCAGCCAAGATCCCGAATCAGATACGCAGTATTTT	CASSQDPESDTQYF
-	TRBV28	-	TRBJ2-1	TGTGCCAGCAGGAAACAGGGAGGGTCCTACAATGAGCAGTTCTTC	CASRKQGGSYNEQFF
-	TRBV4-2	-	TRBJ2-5	TGTGCCAGCAGCCAAGATGGCGAGTACCAAGAGACCCAGTACTTC	CASSQDGEYQETQYF
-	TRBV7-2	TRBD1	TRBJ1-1	TGTGCCAGCAGCCAAGACAGGGACGCTGAAGCTTTCTTT	CASSQDRDAEAFF
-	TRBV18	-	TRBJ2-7	TGTGCCAGCTCACCACCAAGCGTTGGGTCCTACGAGCAGTACTTC	CASSPPSVGSYEQYF
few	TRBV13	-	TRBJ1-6	TGTGCCAGCAGCTTATTTGGGGATAATTCACCCCTCCACTTT	CASSLFGDNSPLHF
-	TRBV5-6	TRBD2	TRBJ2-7	TGTGCCAGCAGCTTGGAGACTAGCGGGTCCTACGAGCAGTACTTC	CASSLETSGSYEQYF
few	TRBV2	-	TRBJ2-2	TGTGCCAGCAGTATAGATGCGGTTCCTAACACCGGGGAGCTGTTTTTT	CASSIDAVPNTGELFF
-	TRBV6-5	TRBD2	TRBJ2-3	TGTGCCAGCACCAAACCGGGACTAGCGGGAGAGACGCAGTATTTT	CASTKPGLAGETQYF
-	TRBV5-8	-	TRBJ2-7	TGTGCCAGCAGGTCCTACGAGCAGTACTTC	CASRSYEQYF
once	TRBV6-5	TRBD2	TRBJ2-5	TGTGCCAGCAGTTACTCGGGGACTAGCGGAGAGACCCAGTACTTC	CASSYSGTSGETQYF
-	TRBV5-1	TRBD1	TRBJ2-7	TGCGCCAGCAGCTTGGGGACAGGACGTGAGCAGTACTTC	CASSLGTGREQYF
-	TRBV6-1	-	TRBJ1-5	TGTGCCAGCAGTGAAGCGCTAAGCAATCAGCCCCAGCATTTT	CASSEALSNQPQHF
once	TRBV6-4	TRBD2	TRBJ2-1	TGTGCCAGCAGTGACGGGACTAGTGGCAATGAGCAGTTCTTC	CASSDGTSGNEQFF
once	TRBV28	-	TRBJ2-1	TGTGCCAGCAGTTTAGATATCAATGAGCAGTTCTTC	CASSLDINEQFF